Shown below are 3 T cell receptor beta chains from a single sample sequenced in a study of blood T cell repertoires in COVID-19. The protocol was immunoSEQ multiplex PCR, while the TCRdb copy is restricted to in-frame clones and leaves out a portion. The sample contains about 200,000 clones, around nine tenths of which appear only once. Source material: peripheral blood. Receptor source: a man aged 60 to 69 with acute or convalescent COVID-19.

The chain carries TRBV9 and TRBJ2-3; D might be TRBD1 (6 bases). This CDR3 contains 15 residues. V lost 3 bases, J lost 5 bases, and 16 bases lay in between. Germline CDR1 reads SGDLS; CDR2 reads YYNGEE. In nucleotides, the CDR3 is TGTGCCAGCAGCGCTGGGGGCAGGCCGAGAGATACGCAGTATTTT. Encoded protein: CASSAGGRPRDTQYF. Full variable domain (remainder filled in from reference TRBV9 and TRBJ2-3): DSGVTQTPKHLITATGQRVTLRCSPRSGDLSVYWYQQSLDQGLQFLIQYYNGEERAKGNILERFSAQQFPDLHSELNLSSLELGDSALYFCASSAGGRPRDTQYFGPGTRLTVL.

The chain combines TRBV6-2 or TRBV6-3 with TRBJ2-1, with a weak D call TRBD2 (5 bases). There are 18 residues in the CDR3. CDR1 is MNHEY, CDR2 SVGEGT, per germline. Trimming removed 3 bases at V and 0 bases at J, with 18 bases between. CDR3 bases: TGTGCCAGCAGTTATGGCCCCTCCCAAGGGAGCTCCTACAATGAGCAGTTCTTC. It specifies CASSYGPSQGSSYNEQFF.

The J gene is TRBJ2-3, the V gene TRBV7-3; 9 positions agree with TRBD2. V shed 5 bases, J shed 1 base, and the junction held 7 bases outside the gene matches. The CDR3 has 16 amino acids. CDR1 and CDR2 from the germline V gene are SGHTA and FQGTGA. This CDR3 is CASSPSAGGRTDTQYF. The CDR3 nucleotides are TGTGCCAGCAGCCCCTCAGCGGGGGGCCGCACAGATACGCAGTATTTT.